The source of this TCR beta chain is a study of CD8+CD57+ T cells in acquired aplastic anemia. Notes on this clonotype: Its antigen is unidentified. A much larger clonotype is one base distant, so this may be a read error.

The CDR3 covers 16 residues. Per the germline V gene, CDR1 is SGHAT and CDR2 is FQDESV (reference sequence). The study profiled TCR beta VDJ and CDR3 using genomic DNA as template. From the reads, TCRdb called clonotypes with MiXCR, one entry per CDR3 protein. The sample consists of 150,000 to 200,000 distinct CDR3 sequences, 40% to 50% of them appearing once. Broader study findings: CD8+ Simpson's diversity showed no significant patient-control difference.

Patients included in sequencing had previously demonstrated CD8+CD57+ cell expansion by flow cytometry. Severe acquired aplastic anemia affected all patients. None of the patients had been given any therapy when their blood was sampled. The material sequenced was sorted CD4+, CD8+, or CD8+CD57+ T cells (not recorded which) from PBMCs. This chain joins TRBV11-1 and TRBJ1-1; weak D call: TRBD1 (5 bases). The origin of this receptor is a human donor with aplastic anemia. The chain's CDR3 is CASSDRRRGWNTGAFF. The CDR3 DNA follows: TGTGCCAGCAGCGATCGGCGTAGGGGTTGGAACACTGGAGCTTTCTTT.